What follows is one T cell receptor beta chain and its context. V lost 6 bases to trimming and J lost 5 bases; unmatched junction nucleotides: 11. CDR1 and CDR2 (germline): SNHLY, FYNNEI. The CDR3 has 15 amino acids. The sample is drawn from a study of early stage breast cancer tumors. Study-wide context: Samples were sequenced at around 10-fold average coverage.

Each sample had two DNA replicates, 0.5 to 0.65 ug blood or about 1.5 ug tissue. Generated by immunoSEQ multiplex PCR, the TCRdb table keeps only in-frame clones and is missing some. The sample consists of about 36,000 clones, approximately 74% of them appearing once. The sequencing sample was made of blood. This clonotype was sampled from a person in their sixties or seventies with breast cancer. This chain uses TRBV2 with TRBJ2-3, with 7 bases lining up with TRBD1. The DNA for the CDR3 is TGTGCCAGCAGCCGGACAGGCGTTGGTGGAGATACGCAGTATTTT. Translating gives CASSRTGVGGDTQYF.